This T cell receptor (beta chain) was obtained from a study of CD8 T cells in Susac syndrome. Germline V gene data show CDR1 as SGHTA and CDR2 as FQGNSA. The CDR3 has 14 amino acids. V lost 2 bases and J 11 bases, leaving 13 bases between the germline ends. Random-hexamer reverse transcription was applied to roughly 0.45 to 1 ug RNA. TCR beta CDR3 was amplified by immunoSEQ multiplex PCR. This amplification extended across 54 Vbeta and 13 Jbeta segments. TCRdb recomputed calls from the immunoSEQ multiplex PCR reads with MiXCR, one row per CDR3 protein. The sample has some 130,000 distinct CDR3 sequences, about 94% seen once; the top ten hold approximately 0.12%. The multiple sclerosis control group consisted of treatment-naive patients whose relapsing-remitting disease, which was either stable or active, fulfilled revised McDonald criteria. CD8+ and CD4+ T cells were negatively isolated; TEMRA cells were FACS-enriched.

This receptor was obtained from a human donor with multiple sclerosis. The specimen was CD4+ T cells from PBMCs. The chain has TRBV7-2 and TRBJ1-6; unclear D gene. The CDR3 sequence: CASSLTGEMAPLHF. In nucleotides, the CDR3 is TGTGCCAGCAGCTTAACCGGGGAGATGGCACCCCTCCACTTT.